What follows are 14 T cell receptor beta chains derived from one specimen sequenced in a study of cytomegalovirus exposure and HLA in healthy donors. The PCR contained 60 Vbeta and 13 Jbeta primers. Clones were sequenced by immunoSEQ multiplex PCR, and TCRdb holds only the in-frame ones, with some missing. The sample has roughly 150,000 clones; around 83% are singletons. The source material was PBMCs. These receptors were collected from a girl aged 2-10 years in good health and CMV-seropositive.

The J gene is TRBJ2-7, the V gene TRBV4-2; 9 positions match TRBD1. The CDR3 is 15 residues long. V was pared by 1 base and J by 3 bases, with 4 bases of the junction left unmatched. The germline gives CDR1 LGHNA, CDR2 YNFKEQ. CDR3 in DNA: TGTGCCAGCAGCCAAGCCGAGACAGGGGGCTACGAGCAGTACTTC. It codes for CASSQAETGGYEQYF.

The gene calls are TRBV30 and TRBJ2-7; D perhaps matches TRBD1 (7 bases). Trimming removed 5 bases from V and 2 bases from J, with 13 bases in between. The CDR3 is made up of 13 amino acids. Germline CDR1 is GTSNPN and CDR2 is SVGIG (reference sequence). CDR3 DNA: TGTGCCTGGGCGGGACAGCCAACCTACGAGCAGTACTTC. Its protein product is CAWAGQPTYEQYF.

This CDR3 is CASRFREEGQETQYF. The CDR3 nucleotides are TGTGCAAGTCGCTTCCGGGAGGAGGGCCAAGAGACCCAGTACTTC. V usage is TRBV12-2 and J usage is TRBJ2-5; the D call TRBD2 from the table was never checked on the DNA. TRBV12-2 is an annotated pseudogene. The CDR3 is made up of 15 amino acids.

For this clone: One end of the junction is discordant with germline, which a read error may explain. The chain recombines TRBV7-7 with TRBJ1-1; D uncertain. Germline V gene data show CDR1 as SSHAT and CDR2 as FNYEAQ (reference sequence). The CDR3 length is 13 residues. The CDR3 DNA reads TGTGCTAGCAGCGCGGGCTCTAACACTGAAGCTTTCTTT. This sequence encodes CASSAGSNTEAFF.

The chain has TRBV30 and TRBJ1-1, with 8 bases that match TRBD1. The J segment lost 2 bases and the V segment lost 5 bases, leaving 4 bases of the junction unmatched. The germline V gene has CDR1 GTSNPN and CDR2 SVGIG (reference sequence). There are 13 residues in the CDR3. The CDR3 DNA is TGTGCCTGGCAGGGACAGGCTAACACTGAAGCTTTCTTT. The encoded protein is CAWQGQANTEAFF.

V and J are TRBV29-1 and TRBJ1-2; TRBD1 is a possible D gene (5 bases). The CDR3 is 12 amino acids. Looked up from germline, CDR1 is SQVTM and CDR2 is ANQGSEA. Trimming cost V 2 bases and J 10 bases, with 14 bases left between them. The CDR3 here is CSVEHGGRSYTF. CDR3 nucleotides: TGCAGCGTTGAACACGGGGGGAGGTCCTACACCTTC.

The rearrangement links TRBV30 to TRBJ2-5; 8 bases match TRBD1. Germline V lookup: CDR1 GTSNPN, CDR2 SVGIG (reference sequence). The CDR3 contains 11 residues. The CDR3 DNA is TGTGCTGATGACAGGGGCGAGACCCAGTACTTC. This sequence encodes CADDRGETQYF.

The chain has TRBV6-1 and TRBJ1-1, with a possible D match to TRBD1 (6 bases). The germline V and J ends were trimmed by 2 bases and 2 bases, with 9 bases remaining between them. The CDR3 extends over 14 amino acids. CDR1 and CDR2 from the germline V gene are MNHNS and SASEGT. The CDR3 loop reads CASSEHRANTEAFF. The DNA of the CDR3 is TGTGCCAGCAGTGAACACAGGGCAAACACTGAAGCTTTCTTT.

The V gene is TRBV5-1, the J gene TRBJ1-6; D call uncertain. The germline V gene encodes CDR1 SGHRS and CDR2 YFSETQ. The length of the CDR3 is 14 residues. V was shortened by 4 bases and J by 10 bases, with 15 bases between the two germline ends. The CDR3 sequence: CASSGGREGSPLHF. CDR3 in DNA: TGCGCCAGCAGCGGTGGACGGGAGGGCTCACCCCTCCACTTT.

The gene calls are TRBV28 and TRBJ1-3; maybe TRBD1 (6 bases). There are 14 residues in the CDR3. V was shortened by 4 bases and J by 2 bases, with 9 bases between the two germline ends. The germline V gene has CDR1 MDHEN and CDR2 SYDVKM. The CDR3 loop is CASSYRAPGNTIYF. In DNA form, the CDR3 reads TGTGCCAGCAGTTACAGGGCGCCTGGAAACACCATATATTTT.

This clone was detected once. The chain combines TRBV5-4 with TRBJ2-3, with 8 positions matching TRBD1. With V trimmed by 4 bases and J by 1 base, 11 bases remained unmatched. The CDR3 runs 17 residues. The germline V gene encodes CDR1 SGHNT and CDR2 YYREEE (reference sequence). In DNA, the CDR3 is TGTGCCAGCAGCCCCCGGGACAGGTCAAGGGGCACAGATACGCAGTATTTT. Its translation: CASSPRDRSRGTDTQYF.

The V call is TRBV4-2, the J call TRBJ2-1; 7 bases are a match to TRBD1. The CDR3 runs to 16 residues. From germline, CDR1 is LGHNA and CDR2 YNFKEQ. With 3 bases clipped from V and 2 bases from J, the junction kept 7 bases outside the gene matches. This chain's CDR3 is CASSHDRATAYNEQFF. In nucleotides, the CDR3 is TGTGCCAGCAGCCACGACAGGGCTACAGCCTACAATGAGCAGTTCTTC.

This chain joins TRBV18 and TRBJ2-7; 11 bases map to TRBD2. The V gene end was trimmed by 3 bases and the J gene end by 2 bases; junction bases not matched to a gene: 9. Germline CDR1 reads KGHSH; CDR2 reads LQKENI. CDR3 length equals 17 residues. The CDR3 region has the DNA TGTGCCAGCTCACCTGGTTGGGGGACTAGCGGTACCTACGAGCAGTACTTC. Encoded protein: CASSPGWGTSGTYEQYF.

This rearrangement joins TRBV15 to TRBJ2-5; the match to TRBD2 covers 8 bases. The CDR3 runs 15 residues. Germline V gene lookup returns CDR1 LNHNV and CDR2 YYDKDF (reference sequence). V trimming: 1 base; J trimming: 2 bases; junction bases outside the gene matches: 3. As DNA, the CDR3 is TGTGCCACCAGCAGAGTTGAGCGGGGGCAAGAGACCCAGTACTTC. It encodes CATSRVERGQETQYF.